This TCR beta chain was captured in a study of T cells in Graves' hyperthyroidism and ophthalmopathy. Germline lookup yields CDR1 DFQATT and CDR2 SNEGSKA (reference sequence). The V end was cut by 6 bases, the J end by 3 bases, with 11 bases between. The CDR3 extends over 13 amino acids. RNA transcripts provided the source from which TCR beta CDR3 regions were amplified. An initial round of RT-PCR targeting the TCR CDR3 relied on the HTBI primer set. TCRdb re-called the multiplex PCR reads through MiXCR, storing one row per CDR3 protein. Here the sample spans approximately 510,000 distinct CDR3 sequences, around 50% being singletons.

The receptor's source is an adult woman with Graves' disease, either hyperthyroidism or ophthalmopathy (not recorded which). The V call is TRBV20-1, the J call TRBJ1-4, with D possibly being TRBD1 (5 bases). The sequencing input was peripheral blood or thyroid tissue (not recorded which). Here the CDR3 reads CSALSGSNEKLFF. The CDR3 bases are TGCAGTGCCCTCTCAGGGTCTAATGAAAAACTGTTTTTT.